Below, one TCR beta chain is given with its context. In the study's own analysis: The authors estimated nucleated cell counts from reference gene primer amplification. The protocol was immunoSEQ multiplex PCR, while the TCRdb copy is restricted to in-frame clones and leaves out a portion. From that table come the V and J calls and clone size; the DNA was used to work out D and trimming. In the table there are around 180,000 clones, more than 75% of which are singletons. The sample is drawn from a study of blood T cell repertoires in COVID-19. Study-level information: Donors in the United States, Italy and Spain gave samples during acute or convalescent COVID-19. PBMCs, B-cell-depleted T cells, or T cells were the source of the cDNA or gDNA that made up the material.

The sequenced sample was peripheral blood. This sequence was found in a man aged 35-49 years with active or convalescent COVID-19.

Here the CDR3 reads CAWSLILFRDGYTF. CDR3 in DNA: TGTGCCTGGAGCCTCATACTTTTTCGGGATGGCTACACCTTC. The J gene is TRBJ1-2, the V gene TRBV30; D ambiguous. CDR1 is GTSNPN and CDR2 is SVGIG in the germline V gene (reference sequence). CDR3 length: 14 residues. V was trimmed by 3 bases and J by 6 bases, leaving 17 bases between them. The variable domain in full, with the rest retrieved from reference TRBV30 and TRBJ1-2, is SQTIHQWPATLVQPVGSPLSLECTVEGTSNPNLYWYRQAAGRGLQLLFYSVGIGQISSEVPQNLSASRPQDRQFILSSKKLLLSDSGFYLCAWSLILFRDGYTFGSGTRLTVV.